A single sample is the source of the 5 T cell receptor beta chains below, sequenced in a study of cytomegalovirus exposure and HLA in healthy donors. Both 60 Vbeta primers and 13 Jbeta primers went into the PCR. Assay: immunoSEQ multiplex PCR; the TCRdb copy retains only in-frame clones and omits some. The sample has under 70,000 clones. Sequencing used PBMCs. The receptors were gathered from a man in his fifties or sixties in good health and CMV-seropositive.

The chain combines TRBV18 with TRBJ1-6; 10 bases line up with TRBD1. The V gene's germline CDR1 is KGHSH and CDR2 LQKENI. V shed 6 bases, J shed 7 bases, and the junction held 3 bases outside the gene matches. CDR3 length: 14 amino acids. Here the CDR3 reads CASSKGQGNSPLHF. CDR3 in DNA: TGTGCCAGCTCCAAGGGACAGGGGAATTCACCCCTCCACTTT. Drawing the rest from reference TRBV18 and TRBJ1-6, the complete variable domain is NAGVMQNPRHLVRRRGQEARLRCSPMKGHSHVYWYRQLPEEGLKFMVYLQKENIIDESGMPKERFSAEFPKEGPSILRIQQVVRGDSAAYFCASSKGQGNSPLHFGNGTRLTVT.

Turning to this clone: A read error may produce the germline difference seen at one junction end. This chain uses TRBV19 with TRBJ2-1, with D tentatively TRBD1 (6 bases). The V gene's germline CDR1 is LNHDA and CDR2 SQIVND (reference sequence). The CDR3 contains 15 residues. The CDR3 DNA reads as TGTGCCAGTAGTATACAGGGACACTCCGACAATGAGCAGTTCTTC. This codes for CASSIQGHSDNEQFF.

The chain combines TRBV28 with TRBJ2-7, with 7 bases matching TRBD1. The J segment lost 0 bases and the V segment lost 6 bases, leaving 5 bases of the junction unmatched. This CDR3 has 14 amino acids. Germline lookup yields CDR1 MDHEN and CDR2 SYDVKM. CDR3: CASSLTGDSYEQYF. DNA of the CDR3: TGTGCCAGCAGCCTCACAGGGGACTCCTACGAGCAGTACTTC.

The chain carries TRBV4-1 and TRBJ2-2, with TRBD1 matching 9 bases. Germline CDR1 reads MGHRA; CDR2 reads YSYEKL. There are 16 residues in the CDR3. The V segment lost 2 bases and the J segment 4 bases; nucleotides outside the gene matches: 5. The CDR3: CASSQTGGAGTGELFF. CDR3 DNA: TGCGCCAGCAGCCAAACAGGGGGCGCCGGCACCGGGGAGCTGTTTTTT.

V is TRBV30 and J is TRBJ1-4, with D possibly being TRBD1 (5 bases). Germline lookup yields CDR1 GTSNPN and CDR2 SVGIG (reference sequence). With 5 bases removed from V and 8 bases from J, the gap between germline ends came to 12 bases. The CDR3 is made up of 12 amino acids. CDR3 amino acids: CAWGGEAEKLFF. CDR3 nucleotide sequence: TGTGCCTGGGGGGGGGAGGCAGAAAAACTGTTTTTT.